This T cell receptor (beta chain) was recorded in a study of blood T cell repertoires in COVID-19. Study at large: T cells, B-cell-depleted T cells, or PBMCs provided the cDNA or gDNA that served as material.

Assignment of participants to cohorts was predicated upon participant-reported clinical history. Authors' analysis steps: Scientists estimated how many nucleated cells there were by amplifying reference gene primers. Method: immunoSEQ multiplex PCR; TCRdb's copy keeps in-frame clones and lacks some. V and J calls plus clone size are reproduced from that table; the DNA served to infer D and trimming. Found here are some 150,000 clones, over 80% of them singletons; the top ten hold almost 6%. V was trimmed by 9 bases and J by 3 bases, leaving 24 bases between them. Germline V gene data show CDR1 as SGHDN and CDR2 as FVKESK. This CDR3 is 16 amino acids long.

Sequenced: PBMCs or T cells enriched from blood (not recorded which). The J gene is TRBJ2-7, the V gene TRBV14, with D possibly TRBD2 on 5 matching bases. The clonotype was recovered from a woman aged 50 to 60 who had been exposed to COVID-19. This CDR3 reads CARGRGYTAGFYEQYF. The CDR3 coding sequence is TGTGCCAGGGGTCGAGGTTACACGGCGGGTTTCTACGAGCAGTACTTC.